Following are 26 T cell receptor beta chains from one sample sequenced in a study of blood T cells in healthy people across ages. A sample-barcoded 5' primer and a J-beta primer mix were used in a second PCR of roughly 7 to 11 cycles. TCRdb used MiXCR to reprocess the 5' RACE reads, holding one entry per CDR3 protein. The data hold 800,000 to 1,000,000 distinct CDR3 sequences, with about 48% observed a single time. The source material was blood. Source of these receptors: a man aged 25-45 years in good health.

The gene calls are TRBV28 and TRBJ2-5; D is unresolved. Trimming pared 6 bases from V and 5 bases from J, leaving 16 bases between. The CDR3 has 14 residues. CDR1 and CDR2 from the germline V gene are MDHEN and SYDVKM. DNA for the CDR3: TGTGCCAGCAGCGATAGATCGGGCTTGGAGACCCAGTACTTC. This gives the protein CASSDRSGLETQYF.

This chain joins TRBV20-1 and TRBJ2-7; 7 bases agree with TRBD2. With V trimmed by 7 bases and J by 3 bases, 15 bases remained unmatched. This CDR3 region has 15 residues. Germline lookup yields CDR1 DFQATT and CDR2 SNEGSKA (reference sequence). In DNA, the CDR3 is TGCAGTGGAAAGGCTCTGCGGGGGAATGACTACGAGCAGTACTTC. Protein product: CSGKALRGNDYEQYF.

There are a few counts of this clonotype. The chain links TRBV4-2 to TRBJ2-3; possible D gene TRBD2, 5 bases. Per the germline V gene, CDR1 is LGHNA and CDR2 is YNFKEQ. V gave up 2 bases and J gave up 5 bases, with 11 bases separating them. This CDR3 is built from 14 residues. The DNA of the CDR3 is TGTGCCAGCAGCCAAACGGGGATAGTAGATACGCAGTATTTT. As protein: CASSQTGIVDTQYF.

The chain is built from TRBV7-9 and TRBJ2-7; D perhaps matches TRBD1 (5 bases). This CDR3 spans 12 amino acids. V was shortened by 6 bases and J by 3 bases, with 9 bases between the two germline ends. Germline V gene lookup returns CDR1 SEHNR and CDR2 FQNEAQ (reference sequence). The CDR3 DNA sequence: TGTGCCAGCAGTGGGGCCCACTACGAGCAGTACTTC. Translation gives CASSGAHYEQYF.

The chain carries TRBV7-2 and TRBJ1-1; D remains unclear. The CDR3 covers 13 residues. Trimming removed 4 bases from V and 4 bases from J, with 10 bases in between. The germline gives CDR1 SGHTA, CDR2 FQGNSA. CDR3 nucleotides: TGTGCCAGCAGCTCCCAGGAAGGCACTGAAGCTTTCTTT. Translation gives CASSSQEGTEAFF.

Comment on this clonotype: A clone one base away is much larger, so this may be a read error. The CDR3 ends on some other residue instead of the conserved phenylalanine or tryptophan, so this is likely a read error. V is TRBV20-1 and J is TRBJ2-5, with a tentative D call TRBD2 (6 bases). CDR3 length equals 12 residues. CDR1 and CDR2 (germline): DFQATT, SNEGSKA (reference sequence). In DNA form, the CDR3 reads TGCAGCGGGGACTCCTCACTAGAGACCCAGTACTTA. This codes for CSGDSSLETQYL.

The chain uses TRBV20-1 and TRBJ2-5; D unresolved. The CDR3 has 13 amino acids. CDR1 is DFQATT and CDR2 is SNEGSKA in the germline V gene (reference sequence). Deletions cut 0 bases from V and 6 bases from J, with 11 bases between. CDR3 protein: CSARDSPHKTQYF. DNA for the CDR3: TGCAGTGCTAGAGATTCCCCTCATAAGACCCAGTACTTC.

V gene TRBV25-1 combines with J gene TRBJ1-2; 7 bases match TRBD1. Germline lookup yields CDR1 MGHDK and CDR2 SYGVNS. The V and J ends lost 4 bases and 6 bases, in that order; junction bases with no gene match: 8. The CDR3 runs 14 residues. For the CDR3, the DNA is TGTGCCAGCAGTGCGCCGACAGGGAACCATGGCTACACCTTC. Protein: CASSAPTGNHGYTF.

The V and J genes are TRBV28 and TRBJ2-4, with a weak D call TRBD2 (6 bases). The V end was cut by 3 bases, the J end by 0 bases, with 21 bases between. Germline lookup yields CDR1 MDHEN and CDR2 SYDVKM. The CDR3 spans 19 residues. Written as DNA, the CDR3 is TGTGCCAGCAGTTTCCGCCTTGGATGGGGGGATGTAGCCAAAAACATTCAGTACTTC. Its protein is CASSFRLGWGDVAKNIQYF.

V and J are TRBV14 and TRBJ2-1; 10 nucleotides line up with TRBD1. The J call may be in error: the DNA end matches TRBJ2-7 better. The CDR3 runs 15 residues. Germline CDR1 is SGHDN and CDR2 is FVKESK. CDR3 residues: CASSPLTGGYNEQYF. The CDR3 nucleotides read TGTGCCAGCAGCCCTCTGACAGGGGGCTACAATGAGCAGTACTTC.

The chain couples TRBV7-9 to TRBJ1-1, with 7 nucleotides matching TRBD1. The CDR3 is 16 residues long. Germline trimming cut 6 bases from V and 0 bases from J; bases unmatched to any gene: 10. Germline V lookup: CDR1 SEHNR, CDR2 FQNEAQ (reference sequence). CDR3 bases: TGTGCCAGCAGTACGCGACAGGGAGGGATGAACACTGAAGCTTTCTTT. Translation: CASSTRQGGMNTEAFF.

This clonotype has a handful of counts. V gene TRBV18 combines with J gene TRBJ2-5; D is undetermined. The CDR3 sequence is 15 residues long. V lost 3 bases, J lost 3 bases, and 14 bases lay in between. Germline CDR1 is KGHSH and CDR2 is LQKENI. The CDR3 reads CASSPGSPQEETQYF. CDR3 DNA sequence: TGTGCCAGCTCACCGGGCAGTCCTCAGGAAGAGACCCAGTACTTC.

The chain carries TRBV28 and TRBJ2-1; possible D gene TRBD1, 5 bases. The V gene lost 7 bases and the J gene lost 5 bases, with 12 bases spanning the gap. The CDR3 has 13 amino acids. Germline V gene data show CDR1 as MDHEN and CDR2 as SYDVKM. CDR3 bases: TGTGCCAGCAAAGGGTGGGGCCACAATGAGCAGTTCTTC. It translates to CASKGWGHNEQFF.

In the case of this clonotype: An end of the junction does not agree with germline; a read error may underlie this. This sequence joins TRBV4-2 and TRBJ2-3; TRBD2 agrees at 10 bases. The CDR3 has 16 amino acids. CDR1 LGHNA and CDR2 YNFKEQ come from the germline V gene. CDR3 DNA sequence: TGTGCCGGCAGCCTTCAAGCGGGGGGGCCGTTAGATACGCAGTATTTT. Translating it yields CAGSLQAGGPLDTQYF.

This clonotype showed up just once. J is TRBJ1-1 and V is TRBV25-1; 7 nucleotides align to TRBD1. CDR1 is MGHDK and CDR2 is SYGVNS in the germline V gene. Trimming took 4 bases from V and 3 from J; bases not matched to a gene: 5. The CDR3 totals 14 residues. DNA for the CDR3: TGTGCCAGCAGTGCCGGACAGGCCTACACTGAAGCTTTCTTT. Translated: CASSAGQAYTEAFF.

The chain is built from TRBV15 and TRBJ2-1; D is uncertain. This CDR3 spans 11 amino acids. Germline assignment: CDR1 LNHNV and CDR2 YYDKDF (reference sequence). V lost 3 bases, J lost 7 bases, and 4 bases lay in between. The CDR3 DNA reads TGTGCCACCAGCAGCCTAAATGAGCAGTTCTTC. It codes for CATSSLNEQFF.

This clonotype has more than one count but fewer than ten. The gene calls are TRBV16 and TRBJ1-2, with a tentative D call TRBD1 (5 bases). Germline CDR1 KGHSY, CDR2 FQNENV. This CDR3 region has 14 residues. The V end lost 3 bases, the J end lost 1 base, and 9 bases lay between the germline ends. The CDR3 DNA reads TGTGCCAGCAGCCAGCCGGGGCTTAACTATGGCTACACCTTC. This sequence encodes CASSQPGLNYGYTF.

This clonotype was picked up many times. The chain links TRBV27 to TRBJ2-1; 8 nucleotides agree with TRBD1. This CDR3 contains 15 residues. After removal of 6 bases from V and 0 bases from J, the junction contained 4 bases not matched to a gene. CDR1 is MNHEY, CDR2 SMNVEV, per germline (reference sequence). Here the CDR3 reads CASSRDRSSYNEQFF. CDR3 DNA sequence: TGTGCCAGCAGCCGGGACAGGAGCTCCTACAATGAGCAGTTCTTC.

The chain recombines TRBV7-9 with TRBJ2-2; a possible D gene is TRBD2 (5 bases). The CDR3 has 15 residues. Germline loops: CDR1 SEHNR, CDR2 FQNEAQ (reference sequence). The V end lost 0 bases, the J end lost 5 bases, and 10 bases lay between the germline ends. CDR3 bases: TGTGCCAGCAGCTTAGCGCCCGGGGAGACCGGGGAGCTGTTTTTT. It yields the protein CASSLAPGETGELFF.

The J gene is TRBJ1-4, the V gene TRBV29-1; 7 bases agree with TRBD1. Germline V gene sequence: CDR1 SQVTM, CDR2 ANQGSEA. The CDR3 runs to 14 residues. J was trimmed by 8 bases and V by 2 bases; bases with no gene match: 8. The CDR3 bases are TGCAGCGTTGAAATACGGGACAGAGGCGAAAAACTGTTTTTT. Translating gives CSVEIRDRGEKLFF.

The CDR3 DNA follows: TGTGCCAGCAGTAGCCCCCTCGGGGGTAGTTTTAAGACCCAGTACTTC. Protein sequence: CASSSPLGGSFKTQYF. The chain uses TRBV28 and TRBJ2-5; maybe TRBD2 (6 bases). V lost 5 bases to trimming and J lost 6 bases, with 22 bases between them. Germline CDR1 reads MDHEN; CDR2 reads SYDVKM. This CDR3 has 16 residues.

This clonotype was counted a few times. The rearrangement links TRBV10-3 to TRBJ1-1; the D gene is possibly TRBD1 (6 bases). Germline values: CDR1 ENHRY, CDR2 SYGVKD. V dropped 0 bases and J dropped 3 bases, with 17 bases sitting between them. This CDR3 has 17 residues. This CDR3 reads CAISESISPGGHTEAFF. The CDR3 region has the DNA TGTGCCATCAGTGAGTCGATATCTCCTGGGGGGCACACTGAAGCTTTCTTT.

This clonotype was seen ten or more times. This chain links TRBV12-3 or TRBV12-4 with TRBJ2-1; 11 nucleotides agree with TRBD2. V gave up 8 bases and J gave up 5 bases; unmatched junction bases: 5. The CDR3 has 14 amino acids. Written as DNA, the CDR3 is TGTGCCAGCGCAGGGACTAGCGGCCACAATGAGCAGTTCTTC. Translation gives CASAGTSGHNEQFF.

The chain is built from TRBV5-1 and TRBJ1-6; TRBD1 matches at 8 bases. CDR3 length: 14 residues. CDR1 is SGHRS, CDR2 YFSETQ, per germline. V shed 4 bases and J 9 bases; nucleotides not matched to a gene: 6. The CDR3 DNA reads as TGCGCCAGCAGCAGGGGACAGGTATTTTCACCCCTCCACTTT. Translating it yields CASSRGQVFSPLHF. The full variable domain, with the rest looked up from reference TRBV5-1 and TRBJ1-6, is KAGVTQTPRYLIKTRGQQVTLSCSPISGHRSVSWYQQTPGQGLQFLFEYFSETQRNKGNFPGRFSGRQFSNSRSEMNVSTLELGDSALYLCASSRGQVFSPLHFGNGTRLTVT.

There are a few counts of this clonotype. V gene TRBV20-1 combines with J gene TRBJ2-1; D is possibly TRBD1 or TRBD2 (6 bases each). Germline V lookup: CDR1 DFQATT, CDR2 SNEGSKA (reference sequence). V lost 1 base to trimming and J lost 9 bases, with 16 bases between them. The CDR3 has 14 residues. In nucleotides, the CDR3 is TGCAGTGCTAGAGCGGGGGCCTACCGGACTGAGCAGTTCTTC. It codes for CSARAGAYRTEQFF.

A few counts support this clonotype. The CDR3 bases are TGTGCCAGCAGCTTAGCTCCAAAGACCAGGGGGCGCTGGGATACGCAGTATTTT. It specifies CASSLAPKTRGRWDTQYF. This rearrangement joins TRBV7-6 to TRBJ2-3; 8 nucleotides line up with TRBD1. CDR1 SGHVS and CDR2 FNYEAQ come from the germline V gene. J was trimmed by 6 bases and V by 0 bases; bases with no gene match: 14. CDR3 length: 18 amino acids.